The 19 T cell receptor beta chains below all came from one sample that was sequenced in a study of T cell responses to AZD1222 COVID-19 vaccine. TCRdb's copy holds only in-frame clones and misses some; the assay was immunoSEQ multiplex PCR. The table has some 120,000 clones, 80% to 95% seen once. The input for sequencing was peripheral blood, taken 28 days after the second AZD1222 dose. The receptors here all came from an adult who received the AZD1222 COVID-19 vaccine.

The chain links TRBV11-2 to TRBJ2-7; 9 bases align to TRBD2. Germline CDR1 is SGHAT and CDR2 is FQNNGV. V trimming: 1 base; J trimming: 0 bases; junction bases outside the gene matches: 1. The CDR3 sequence is 15 residues long. CDR3 coding DNA: TGTGCCAGCAGCTTAGTTAGCGGGAGCTCCTACGAGCAGTACTTC. This encodes CASSLVSGSSYEQYF.

This rearrangement joins TRBV2 to TRBJ1-4; D is possibly TRBD1 (5 bases). Germline values: CDR1 SNHLY, CDR2 FYNNEI. CDR3 size: 13 residues. V lost 6 bases and J lost 4, with 9 bases in between. CDR3 in amino acids: CASRTDINEKLFF. For the CDR3, the DNA is TGTGCCAGCAGAACGGACATTAATGAAAAACTGTTTTTT.

J is TRBJ1-6 and V is TRBV13; TRBD1 is a possible D gene (5 bases). The CDR3 spans 16 residues. Trimming took 5 bases from V and 6 from J, leaving 17 bases between them. Germline V gives CDR1 PRHDT, CDR2 FYEKMQ (reference sequence). DNA for the CDR3: TGTGCCAGCAGCGAAGGGGAGGCAAAAATTAATTCACCCCTCCACTTT. Encoded protein: CASSEGEAKINSPLHF.

The J gene is TRBJ2-5, the V gene TRBV19; possibly TRBD1 or TRBD2 for D (5 bases each). CDR1 and CDR2 (germline): LNHDA, SQIVND (reference sequence). The CDR3 spans 16 residues. V was cut by 3 bases and J by 5 bases, with 19 bases left in between. The CDR3 sequence: CASSIGGGPARETQYF. DNA of the CDR3: TGTGCCAGTAGTATTGGGGGTGGGCCTGCGAGGGAGACCCAGTACTTC. The entire variable domain, with the rest obtained from reference TRBV19 and TRBJ2-5, is as follows: DGGITQSPKYLFRKEGQNVTLSCEQNLNHDAMYWYRQDPGQGLRLIYYSQIVNDFQKGDIAEGYSVSREKKESFPLTVTSAQKNPTAFYLCASSIGGGPARETQYFGPGTRLLVL.

The V and J genes are TRBV14 and TRBJ1-6; no reliable D call. The germline CDR1 and CDR2 sequences are SGHDN and FVKESK. The CDR3 is 15 amino acids. Trimming took off 0 bases at V and 9 bases at J, with 12 bases between the two ends. The CDR3 sequence: CASSQDRWLASPLHF. The CDR3 DNA follows: TGTGCCAGCAGCCAAGATAGGTGGCTAGCTTCACCCCTCCACTTT.

The chain is built from TRBV3-1 (or the pseudogene TRBV3-2) and TRBJ1-4; possibly TRBD1 for D (5 bases). The CDR3 totals 15 residues. V was cut by 6 bases and J by 5 bases, with 16 bases left in between. The germline CDR1 and CDR2 sequences are LGHDT and YNNKEL (reference sequence). The CDR3 region is CASSPSTGTNEKLFF. For the CDR3, the DNA is TGTGCCAGCAGTCCGTCTACCGGGACGAATGAAAAACTGTTTTTT.

This clone occurred once. The chain uses TRBV3-1 (or the pseudogene TRBV3-2) and TRBJ2-3, with D tentatively TRBD2 (6 bases). CDR1 is LGHDT, CDR2 YNNKEL, per germline (reference sequence). CDR3 length: 15 residues. V was pared by 4 bases and J by 7 bases, with 18 bases between. The CDR3 is CASSLWAGRANTQYF. The CDR3 DNA is TGTGCCAGCAGCCTTTGGGCGGGGAGAGCAAATACGCAGTATTTT.

This sequence joins TRBV5-4 and TRBJ2-1; the D is unclear. Trimming left V 5 bases short and J 7 bases short, with 13 bases between. This CDR3 is 13 amino acids long. Germline V gene lookup returns CDR1 SGHNT and CDR2 YYREEE (reference sequence). CDR3 protein: CASSLPDGNEQFF. DNA of the CDR3: TGTGCCAGCAGTCTACCGGACGGGAATGAGCAGTTCTTC.

The chain couples TRBV11-1 to TRBJ2-1; the match to TRBD2 covers 7 bases. The CDR3 has 15 residues. The ends lost 0 bases at V and 7 bases at J; junction bases unmatched: 6. Germline values: CDR1 SGHAT, CDR2 FQDESV (reference sequence). The CDR3 DNA sequence: TGTGCCAGCAGCTTAGCTAGCGGGCTCCTTAATGAGCAGTTCTTC. Translation gives CASSLASGLLNEQFF.

The gene calls are TRBV27 and TRBJ2-7; possible D gene TRBD2, 5 bases. This CDR3 comprises 14 residues. Between the trimmed V and J ends, which lost 8 bases and 7 bases, there was a span of 21 bases. CDR1 is MNHEY, CDR2 SMNVEV, per germline (reference sequence). CDR3 DNA sequence: TGTGCCAGCGATACTAACGGAGGTTTGGGGGAGCAGTACTTC. Translation: CASDTNGGLGEQYF.

The V call is TRBV10-2, the J call TRBJ1-5; D unclear. The CDR3 sequence is 14 residues long. Germline CDR1 reads WSHSY; CDR2 reads SAAADI. The V end was cut by 4 bases, the J end by 1 base, with 8 bases between. CDR3 nucleotides: TGCGCCAGCAGTGCCTTCGGGAGCAATCAGCCCCAGCATTTT. This gives the protein CASSAFGSNQPQHF.

V and J are TRBV28 and TRBJ1-6; no definite D call. The CDR3 spans 15 residues. Germline loops: CDR1 MDHEN, CDR2 SYDVKM. Trimming left V 6 bases short and J 0 bases short, with 9 bases between. CDR3 sequence: CASRRLTSYNSPLHF. The CDR3 DNA follows: TGTGCCAGCAGACGCCTTACCTCCTATAATTCACCCCTCCACTTT.

The V call is TRBV7-2, the J call TRBJ1-2; 7 positions match TRBD1. The V gene's germline CDR1 is SGHTA and CDR2 FQGNSA. Trimming took 1 base from V and 6 from J; bases not matched to a gene: 8. The CDR3 is 15 residues long. The CDR3 DNA follows: TGTGCCAGCAGCTTAGGACAGGGAGCGTTAGATGGCTACACCTTC. Residues: CASSLGQGALDGYTF.

This chain links TRBV18 with TRBJ1-6; a weak D match, TRBD1 (5 bases). This CDR3 has 14 amino acids. Germline assignment: CDR1 KGHSH and CDR2 LQKENI. Trimming pared 2 bases from V and 6 bases from J, leaving 8 bases between. CDR3 amino acids: CASSPNRSNSPLHF. CDR3 nucleotide sequence: TGTGCCAGCTCACCAAACAGGTCTAATTCACCCCTCCACTTT. The variable domain in full, completed from reference TRBV18 and TRBJ1-6, reads NAGVMQNPRHLVRRRGQEARLRCSPMKGHSHVYWYRQLPEEGLKFMVYLQKENIIDESGMPKERFSAEFPKEGPSILRIQQVVRGDSAAYFCASSPNRSNSPLHFGNGTRLTVT.

The table lists this clone with a few counts. This chain links TRBV27 with TRBJ1-6, with a possible D match to TRBD1 (5 bases). The CDR3 consists of 12 residues. CDR1 MNHEY and CDR2 SMNVEV come from the germline V gene (reference sequence). V was clipped by 1 base and J by 13 bases, with 8 bases between them. CDR3 amino acids: CASSLWGTPLHF. Here the CDR3 DNA reads TGTGCCAGCAGTTTATGGGGGACTCCCCTCCACTTT.

This clone was picked up one time. This chain uses TRBV11-2 with TRBJ2-1; unclear D gene. Germline loops: CDR1 SGHAT, CDR2 FQNNGV. The CDR3 is made up of 17 amino acids. Deletions cut 1 base from V and 0 bases from J, with 13 bases between. The chain's CDR3 is CASSLVGGLSSYNEQFF. The DNA for the CDR3 is TGTGCCAGCAGCTTAGTAGGTGGATTAAGCTCCTACAATGAGCAGTTCTTC.

The chain is built from TRBV20-1 and TRBJ1-2; D is uncertain. Germline-derived CDR1 and CDR2 are DFQATT and SNEGSKA (reference sequence). The V and J ends lost 6 bases and 8 bases respectively, with 13 bases between them. The CDR3 length is 11 residues. DNA for the CDR3: TGCAGTGCCACGTGCCCGAGCGGCTACACCTTC. Encoded protein: CSATCPSGYTF.

The V and J genes are TRBV24-1 and TRBJ1-4; a weak D match, TRBD1 (6 bases). This CDR3 is 16 amino acids long. CDR1 is KGHDR, CDR2 SFDVKD, per germline. Trimming left V 2 bases short and J 2 bases short, with 11 bases between. The CDR3 region is CATSDSGVTTNEKLFF. The CDR3 nucleotides read TGTGCCACCAGTGATTCAGGGGTGACTACTAATGAAAAACTGTTTTTT.

The chain couples TRBV7-8 to TRBJ2-1; D is undetermined. CDR1 and CDR2 from the germline V gene are SGHVS and FQNEAQ. The germline V and J ends were trimmed by 5 bases and 3 bases, with 14 bases remaining between them. This CDR3 has 15 amino acids. Here the CDR3 reads CASSQRVVHYNEQFF. As DNA, the CDR3 is TGTGCCAGCAGCCAAAGGGTGGTTCACTACAATGAGCAGTTCTTC.